Detailed here is one T cell receptor (beta chain). Its antigen is currently unknown. Measured with immunoSEQ multiplex PCR; TCRdb has only the in-frame clones, and not every one. Of approximately 2.5 million clones listed, around 94% are singletons. This CDR3 has 16 amino acids. The V end was cut by 8 bases, the J end by 2 bases, with 19 bases between. Germline V gene lookup returns CDR1 LGHNT and CDR2 FRNRAP. These data come from a study of shared clonotypes between healthy human individuals. General study findings and limits: Sharing of clonotypes among donors was expected to vary with sequencing depth. When compared with the clonotypes that were shared by all four sorted-subset donors, the non-shared clonotypes turned out to have lower generation probabilities.

The donors, healthy adults who were HIV-negative, had experienced no recent acute infections or vaccinations. Source material: naive CD4+ T cells sorted from blood. Subset: CD45RA+ positively selected. This chain uses TRBV12-5 with TRBJ1-5; D not resolved. This TCR was recovered from a man between 18 and 29 years old in good health. The DNA for the CDR3 is TGTGCTAGTTCCGAGACGCCTAAGACGGGCAATCAGCCCCAGCATTTT. It translates to CASSETPKTGNQPQHF. The full variable domain, in which reference TRBV12-5 and TRBJ1-5 provide the parts outside the CDR3, is DARVTQTPRHKVTEMGQEVTMRCQPILGHNTVFWYRQTMMQGLELLAYFRNRAPLDDSGMPKDRFSAEMPDATLATLKIQPSEPRDSAVYFCASSETPKTGNQPQHFGDGTRLSIL.